This TCR beta chain was identified during a study of radiation and T cells in renal cell carcinoma (dated by TCRdb to between 2020 and 2021). Describing the broader study: TCR beta sequencing covered over 50 samples in total, comprising roughly 25 tumors and around 27 peripheral blood samples. The last blood draw occurred 4 weeks after radiation, at the same time as nephrectomy. Across all 50 or so samples, around 4,000,000 unique CDR3 nucleotide sequences encoding about 2.7 million unique CDR3 amino acid sequences were identified. Results the study describes overall, beyond this receptor: Effects of radiation dose or scheduling on the TCR repertoire could not be addressed with the single-armed trial design. An increase in top tumor clonotypes in blood was observed from baseline to 2 weeks post-radiation, followed by contraction by 4 weeks, which was taken to suggest transient expansion of tumor-resident clones. Because no pretreatment tumor biopsies were available, whether clonotypes were present in the tumor at baseline could not be determined. Tracking of blood repertoire dynamics stopped at less than 5 weeks after treatment, with no follow-up past that point.

CDR1 and CDR2, looked up from the germline V gene, are SGHTA and FQGNSA. Compared with germline, V lacks 5 bases and J lacks 8 bases; bases without a gene match: 12. Its CDR3 holds 17 amino acids, cysteine through phenylalanine. Solely the CDR3 DNA is kept, with 51 bases framed from the first base. The time point label, read with the paper, signifies: blood 4 weeks post-SBRT, at nephrectomy. Per the publication, the treatment or condition label means: 15 Gy SBRT to primary tumor, nephrectomy 4 weeks later. Samples came from a clinical trial, in which primary renal cell carcinomas received 15 Gy stereotactic body radiation therapy followed by nephrectomy 4 weeks later. Serial peripheral blood from radiation-treated patients was sampled at baseline, 2 weeks and 4 weeks after SBRT to track tumor-enriched clonotypes. Renal cell carcinoma with clear cell pathology was present in all patients. Genomic DNA for TCR sequencing was prepared using the QIAamp DNA Blood Mini Kit (Qiagen). Samples were included in the analyses only if all quality control checks were passed.

The immunoSEQ kit was used, according to the manufacturer's recommendations, to generate TCR beta libraries from genomic DNA. To prepare the libraries, a first multiplex PCR with proprietary primers was run, followed by a second PCR that added unique barcodes, and a bead cleanup was done after each round. A kit-provided positive control reaction and a negative control reaction were included in every sample batch. The final libraries were assessed on an Agilent 4200 TapeStation D1000 ScreenTape, pooled by volume, and quantified by qPCR. Sequencing was performed on an Illumina NextSeq500 using a MidOutput 150-cycle cartridge, with 156 Read1 cycles, 15 Index1 cycles, and the kit custom primers. The pooled library was loaded at approximately 1 pM with a roughly 22% PhiX control spike-in. The study's processing was this. Vendor-processed data were analyzed in R, with a clonotype defined as all T cells sharing the same CDR3 nucleotide sequence. In the clone abundance analyses, frequencies in each sample were normalized to that sample's 10,000 most abundant clones. Public T cell clones, which averaged fewer than five per sample, were excluded before analysis. A difference in abundance of at least 32-fold between compartments was used to define tumor-enriched and baseline blood-enriched clonotypes. A beta-binomial differential abundance model was used to identify clonotypes that were expanded or contracted between blood time points. Tumor-blood repertoire similarity was measured with the Baroni-Urbani and Buser coefficient, and group comparisons used two-tailed Wilcoxon tests in R. TCRdb re-hosts the immuneACCESS table, in-frame sequences only. Its copies lack some clones; in the studies checked, an unresolved V gene accounts for under half of them, and the cause for the rest is not known. V, J and clone size reflect that table, while D and trimming were determined from the DNA. The table for this sample lists 40,000 to 45,000 clones; 82% of them were counted only once. Of the sample, 25% to 35% is held by the ten largest clones.

Note on this clone: Its antigen target is currently unknown. Per-base qualities were not stored, and no clone one base away is much larger.

Here the chain combines TRBV7-2 and TRBJ2-1, with 13 central nucleotides matching TRBD2. This specimen was blood, taken from a patient whose treatment included radiotherapy and nephrectomy. The sequence was collected from a woman aged 70-85 years with renal cell carcinoma. This receptor carries the CDR3 CASSPQTSGGMIDEQFF. DNA sequence: TGTGCCAGCAGCCCGCAGACTAGCGGGGGGATGATAGATGAGCAGTTCTTC.